These 28 T cell receptor beta chains were sequenced from one sample in a study of graft-versus-host responses after intestinal transplantation listed by TCRdb under 2021. The sample's time point label is to be understood as: cells obtained before transplantation from donor or recipient. Their antigens remain unidentified. Libraries came from the immunoSEQ multiplex PCR assay. Entries here come from immuneACCESS through TCRdb and include only in-frame sequences with V and J called. Some clones fail to appear in such tables; in the studies checked, an unresolved V gene covers under half of the shortfall, and the cause of the remainder is unknown. The sample table contains about 120,000 clones; only one count was recorded for approximately 95% of them. The ten largest account for roughly 0.12% of the sample. Specimen: unstimulated CD4+ T cells sorted from spleen or lymph node cells, collected before intestinal transplant. Every receptor here comes from a human donor who received an intestinal transplant.

V usage is TRBV6-5 and J usage is TRBJ2-1, with D maybe TRBD2 (6 bases). The CDR3 totals 14 residues. The V and J ends lost 5 bases and 2 bases respectively, with 10 bases between them. CDR1 is MNHEY and CDR2 is SVGAGI in the germline V gene. The CDR3 region has the DNA TGTGCCAGCAGTGGCGGGGCCCCCTACAATGAGCAGTTCTTC. Its protein is CASSGGAPYNEQFF.

This CDR3 is CSVEREGTNTEAFF. DNA for the CDR3: TGCAGCGTTGAACGGGAGGGGACAAACACTGAAGCTTTCTTT. The genes are TRBV29-1 and TRBJ1-1; possibly TRBD1 for D (6 bases). CDR1 and CDR2 (germline): SQVTM, ANQGSEA. The CDR3 spans 14 residues. V was clipped by 2 bases and J by 2 bases, with 12 bases between them.

The chain employs TRBV10-1 and TRBJ1-1; 7 bases align to TRBD1. The V gene's germline CDR1 is WNHNN and CDR2 SYGVQD (reference sequence). The CDR3 sequence is 14 residues long. The V and J ends lost 6 bases and 0 bases, in that order; junction bases with no gene match: 4. The CDR3 loop reads CASSPGQMNTEAFF. Written as DNA, the CDR3 is TGCGCCAGCAGCCCGGGACAGATGAACACTGAAGCTTTCTTT.

The chain is built from TRBV5-4 and TRBJ1-5, with D uncertain. The V end was cut by 0 bases, the J end by 0 bases, with 4 bases between. Looked up from germline, CDR1 is SGHNT and CDR2 is YYREEE (reference sequence). This CDR3 is 14 amino acids long. The CDR3 here is CASSLVGSNQPQHF. For the CDR3, the DNA is TGTGCCAGCAGCTTGGTAGGTAGCAATCAGCCCCAGCATTTT.

The gene calls are TRBV28 and TRBJ2-7; D is ambiguous. Per germline, CDR1 MDHEN and CDR2 SYDVKM. The CDR3 has 13 amino acids. V shed 7 bases and J shed 3 bases, with 13 bases lying between them. CDR3 loop: CASKPGPSYEQYF. In DNA form, the CDR3 reads TGTGCCAGCAAACCCGGTCCAAGCTACGAGCAGTACTTC.

The CDR3 sequence: CASGNRAPYNEQFF. The CDR3 coding sequence is TGTGCCAGCGGGAACAGGGCTCCCTACAATGAGCAGTTCTTC. The rearrangement links TRBV28 to TRBJ2-1, with D tentatively TRBD1 (6 bases). Germline CDR1 and CDR2: MDHEN and SYDVKM. Trimming shortened V by 8 bases and J by 2 bases, and 13 bases separated the two germline ends. CDR3 size: 14 residues.

V usage is TRBV4-1 and J usage is TRBJ1-1; 9 positions match TRBD1. Unmatched junction bases numbered 11, after V lost 6 bases and J lost 0 bases. The CDR3 runs 17 residues. Per germline, CDR1 MGHRA and CDR2 YSYEKL. CDR3 sequence: CASRSDRDRVMNTEAFF. CDR3 DNA: TGCGCCAGCAGATCCGACCGGGACAGGGTAATGAACACTGAAGCTTTCTTT.

This chain links TRBV10-3 with TRBJ2-7; D might be TRBD2 (5 bases). Germline values: CDR1 ENHRY, CDR2 SYGVKD. The CDR3 is 13 residues long. Trimming removed 6 bases from V and 6 bases from J, with 15 bases in between. For the CDR3, the DNA is TGTGCCATCAGAAGCGGCCAGGCCCCCGAGCAGTACTTC. Translation: CAIRSGQAPEQYF.

This clone was found once. The chain couples TRBV2 to TRBJ2-3, with D perhaps TRBD2 (6 bases). Germline assignment: CDR1 SNHLY and CDR2 FYNNEI. CDR3 length equals 11 residues. Between the trimmed V and J ends, which lost 3 bases and 11 bases, there was a span of 9 bases. The DNA for the CDR3 is TGTGCCAGCAGTGAGGAGGGAGGGCAGTATTTT. Its protein is CASSEEGGQYF.

The J gene is TRBJ2-5, the V gene TRBV5-1, with a possible D match to TRBD1 (5 bases). The ends were cut back, 2 bases at V and 1 base at J, with 6 bases in the middle. The CDR3 length is 13 residues. The germline V gene encodes CDR1 SGHRS and CDR2 YFSETQ. CDR3 amino acids: CASSFDSQETQYF. CDR3 nucleotides: TGCGCCAGCAGCTTCGACAGCCAAGAGACCCAGTACTTC.

The chain has TRBV30 and TRBJ2-4, with D maybe TRBD2 (5 bases). The germline gives CDR1 GTSNPN, CDR2 SVGIG (reference sequence). There are 17 residues in the CDR3. V lost 3 bases, J lost 13 bases, and 31 bases lay in between. For the CDR3, the DNA is TGTGCCTGGAGCGGAGGACTGGGCGGGCCAGGTATTTCCCGCCAGTACTTC. It encodes CAWSGGLGGPGISRQYF.

This sequence joins TRBV7-2 and TRBJ2-7, with 7 bases that match TRBD2. The CDR3 length is 15 residues. Germline loops: CDR1 SGHTA, CDR2 FQGNSA. V was clipped by 4 bases and J by 3 bases; unmatched bases: 9. CDR3: CASSWGLTSNYEQYF. CDR3 nucleotide sequence: TGTGCCAGCAGCTGGGGACTGACTAGCAACTACGAGCAGTACTTC.

This chain connects TRBV7-3 to TRBJ2-1; perhaps TRBD2 as D (6 bases). Germline V gives CDR1 SGHTA, CDR2 FQGTGA. The CDR3 consists of 12 residues. V lost 4 bases, J lost 12 bases, and 13 bases lay in between. This CDR3 is CASSSSPGVQFF. In DNA form, the CDR3 reads TGTGCCAGCAGCTCATCTCCGGGGGTGCAGTTCTTC.

This chain joins TRBV19 and TRBJ2-3; D perhaps matches TRBD1 (5 bases). The CDR3 runs to 13 residues. V lost 5 bases, J lost 4 bases, and 10 bases lay in between. The germline gives CDR1 LNHDA, CDR2 SQIVND (reference sequence). The CDR3 DNA reads TGTGCCAGTAGTCTGCAGGGTGCAGATACGCAGTATTTT. The encoded protein is CASSLQGADTQYF.

This chain uses TRBV7-6 with TRBJ2-3; 10 bases match TRBD1. The germline gives CDR1 SGHVS, CDR2 FNYEAQ. V lost 5 bases to trimming and J lost 2 bases; unmatched junction nucleotides: 10. The CDR3 has 17 amino acids. The CDR3 nucleotides are TGTGCCAGCAGCCTCCGGGGGACAGGGGATAACACAGATACGCAGTATTTT. This codes for CASSLRGTGDNTDTQYF. The entire variable domain, with the rest obtained from reference TRBV7-6 and TRBJ2-3, is as follows: GAGVSQSPRYKVTKRGQDVALRCDPISGHVSLYWYRQALGQGPEFLTYFNYEAQQDKSGLPNDRFSAERPEGSISTLTIQRTEQRDSAMYRCASSLRGTGDNTDTQYFGPGTRLTVL.

The table lists this clone with a few counts. The J gene is TRBJ2-7, the V gene TRBV21-1. TRBV21-1 is given as a pseudogene. The CDR3 runs 11 residues. CDR3 protein: CASSTPYEQYF. The CDR3 region has the DNA TGTGCCAGCAGCACCCCCTACGAGCAGTACTTC.

This clone occurred once. The chain carries TRBV7-9 and TRBJ2-5; D is unresolved. V lost 2 bases to trimming and J lost 5 bases, with 3 bases between them. Per germline, CDR1 SEHNR and CDR2 FQNEAQ (reference sequence). The CDR3 runs to 11 residues. The CDR3 spells CASSLLETQYF. CDR3 in DNA: TGTGCCAGCAGCTTATTGGAGACCCAGTACTTC.

The chain uses TRBV5-1 and TRBJ2-3, with D unresolved. The CDR3 is 16 residues long. Germline values: CDR1 SGHRS, CDR2 YFSETQ. Trimming cost V 3 bases and J 4 bases, with 18 bases left between them. CDR3 DNA sequence: TGCGCCAGCAGCTCGGTAGGGTTAGGTGGCTCAGATACGCAGTATTTT. This codes for CASSSVGLGGSDTQYF. The full variable domain, in which reference TRBV5-1 and TRBJ2-3 provide the parts outside the CDR3, is KAGVTQTPRYLIKTRGQQVTLSCSPISGHRSVSWYQQTPGQGLQFLFEYFSETQRNKGNFPGRFSGRQFSNSRSEMNVSTLELGDSALYLCASSSVGLGGSDTQYFGPGTRLTVL.

The chain links TRBV27 to TRBJ2-5, with TRBD2 matching 7 bases. The CDR3 contains 17 residues. V gave up 2 bases and J gave up 5 bases; unmatched junction bases: 14. From germline, CDR1 is MNHEY and CDR2 SMNVEV (reference sequence). The CDR3 DNA reads TGTGCCAGCAGTTTAACGACACCGACTAGGGGAGGGGAGACCCAGTACTTC. It encodes CASSLTTPTRGGETQYF.

The chain is built from TRBV5-1 and TRBJ2-7; maybe TRBD1 (6 bases). CDR1 SGHRS and CDR2 YFSETQ come from the germline V gene. CDR3 size: 16 residues. The V end was cut by 4 bases, the J end by 2 bases, with 19 bases between. The CDR3 reads CASSARAGQGPYEQYF. The CDR3, as DNA: TGCGCCAGCAGCGCCAGGGCAGGCCAGGGGCCCTACGAGCAGTACTTC. Using reference TRBV5-1 and TRBJ2-7 for the parts outside the CDR3, the full variable domain is KAGVTQTPRYLIKTRGQQVTLSCSPISGHRSVSWYQQTPGQGLQFLFEYFSETQRNKGNFPGRFSGRQFSNSRSEMNVSTLELGDSALYLCASSARAGQGPYEQYFGPGTRLTVT.

The chain joins TRBV5-1 to TRBJ1-1, with a weak D call TRBD1 (5 bases). Looked up from germline, CDR1 is SGHRS and CDR2 is YFSETQ. This CDR3 has 14 residues. The V and J ends lost 2 bases and 4 bases respectively, with 12 bases between them. CDR3 sequence (DNA): TGCGCCAGCAGCTTCGTAGGGGAATCCACTGAAGCTTTCTTT. Amino acid sequence: CASSFVGESTEAFF.

The V call is TRBV7-2, the J call TRBJ2-5, with 7 nucleotides matching TRBD1. This CDR3 has 14 residues. Trimming cost V 5 bases and J 3 bases; bases outside gene matches: 6. The germline CDR1 and CDR2 sequences are SGHTA and FQGNSA. The CDR3 spells CASSPGDRKETQYF. CDR3 DNA: TGTGCCAGCAGCCCAGGGGACAGAAAAGAGACCCAGTACTTC. The variable domain in full, completed from reference TRBV7-2 and TRBJ2-5, reads GAGVSQSPSNKVTEKGKDVELRCDPISGHTALYWYRQSLGQGLEFLIYFQGNSAPDKSGLPSDRFSAERTGGSVSTLTIQRTQQEDSAVYLCASSPGDRKETQYFGPGTRLLVL.

The genes are TRBV5-6 and TRBJ2-7; TRBD1 matches at 7 bases. V lost 4 bases to trimming and J lost 4 bases; unmatched junction nucleotides: 5. CDR3 size: 13 residues. Germline V gene sequence: CDR1 SGHDT, CDR2 YYEEEE. The CDR3 sequence: CASSPRQGYEQYF. For the CDR3, the DNA is TGTGCCAGCAGCCCCCGACAGGGTTACGAGCAGTACTTC.

This clone showed up just a few times. The V gene is TRBV28, the J gene TRBJ2-7; possible D gene TRBD1, 6 bases. V lost 6 bases and J 2 bases, leaving 20 bases between the germline ends. The CDR3 has 16 residues. Germline V gives CDR1 MDHEN, CDR2 SYDVKM. The CDR3 DNA is TGTGCCAGCAGGTCAGGGGCCCCCGTAATCCCCTACGAGCAGTACTTC. Protein sequence: CASRSGAPVIPYEQYF.

The rearrangement joins TRBV30 to TRBJ1-2; a possible D gene is TRBD1 (5 bases). V was clipped by 0 bases and J by 7 bases, with 12 bases between them. Germline V gene sequence: CDR1 GTSNPN, CDR2 SVGIG (reference sequence). CDR3 size: 13 residues. CDR3 in amino acids: CAWSVVRAFGYTF. For the CDR3, the DNA is TGTGCCTGGAGTGTCGTCAGGGCGTTTGGCTACACCTTC.

The sample holds a few counts of this clone. The V and J genes are TRBV7-9 and TRBJ1-1; a weak D match, TRBD1 (5 bases). The CDR3 is 11 amino acids. Trimming removed 3 bases at V and 8 bases at J, with 7 bases between. The germline gives CDR1 SEHNR, CDR2 FQNEAQ (reference sequence). As DNA, the CDR3 is TGTGCCAGCAGCTTTGGGGGGGAAGCTTTCTTT. It encodes CASSFGGEAFF.

The chain combines TRBV7-9 with TRBJ1-6; D gene uncertain. This CDR3 is built from 12 residues. CDR1 is SEHNR and CDR2 is FQNEAQ in the germline V gene (reference sequence). Trimming removed 4 bases at V and 10 bases at J, with 8 bases between. Here the CDR3 DNA reads TGTGCCAGCAGCTACGTCAACTCACCCCTCCACTTT. Translation gives CASSYVNSPLHF.

This clone has a single count. J is TRBJ2-2 and V is TRBV7-3; D not resolved. Germline-derived CDR1 and CDR2 are SGHTA and FQGTGA. This CDR3 region has 16 residues. Trimming removed 0 bases at V and 4 bases at J, with 12 bases between. The DNA for the CDR3 is TGTGCCAGCAGCTTAACGCTCACCCCGGGCACCGGGGAGCTGTTTTTT. It is translated as CASSLTLTPGTGELFF.